A single sample is the source of the 32 T cell receptor beta chains below, sequenced in a study of cytomegalovirus exposure and HLA in healthy donors. The PCR ran on 60 Vbeta and 13 Jbeta primers. The data were produced by immunoSEQ multiplex PCR, yet TCRdb's version contains in-frame clones alone and is incomplete. Of 110,000 or so clones listed, around 77% were seen once; the top ten hold about 5%. The sequenced sample was PBMCs. These receptors all come from a woman in her thirties in good health and CMV-seropositive.

This clone has only a few counts. J is TRBJ1-1 and V is TRBV9, with D perhaps TRBD1 (5 bases). The CDR3 contains 14 residues. Trimming cost V 3 bases and J 4 bases, with 13 bases left between them. Per the germline V gene, CDR1 is SGDLS and CDR2 is YYNGEE. The chain's CDR3 is CASSALGQGTEAFF. The CDR3 DNA reads TGTGCCAGCAGCGCGCTTGGACAAGGCACTGAAGCTTTCTTT.

The rearrangement links TRBV18 to TRBJ1-5, with 8 nucleotides matching TRBD1. The V gene end was trimmed by 3 bases and the J gene end by 6 bases; junction bases not matched to a gene: 7. Germline V gene data show CDR1 as KGHSH and CDR2 as LQKENI. This CDR3 spans 15 amino acids. The CDR3 here is CASSPTGTGVQPQHF. As DNA, the CDR3 is TGTGCCAGCTCACCTACAGGGACAGGAGTTCAGCCCCAGCATTTT.

The table lists this clone with a count of one. The V call is TRBV14, the J call TRBJ2-3, with D tentatively TRBD1 (5 bases). The CDR3 is 14 residues long. The V end was cut by 2 bases, the J end by 2 bases, with 8 bases between. Germline values: CDR1 SGHDN, CDR2 FVKESK. The CDR3 spells CASSQRGHTDTQYF. DNA of the CDR3: TGTGCCAGCAGCCAAAGGGGCCACACAGATACGCAGTATTTT.

This clone was seen just once. This sequence joins TRBV10-3 and TRBJ1-2; a weak D match, TRBD1 (6 bases). CDR3 length: 15 residues. V dropped 4 bases and J dropped 8 bases, with 20 bases sitting between them. Germline CDR1 reads ENHRY; CDR2 reads SYGVKD. In DNA form, the CDR3 reads TGTGCCATCAGTGCGCAATATCAGGGGACGGGCGGCTACACCTTC. Translation: CAISAQYQGTGGYTF.

This clone was picked up one time. In nucleotides, the CDR3 is TGTGCCAGCAGTTTCCCACAGGGGAGCTATGGCTACACCTTC. Its translation: CASSFPQGSYGYTF. J is TRBJ1-2 and V is TRBV6-6, with TRBD1 identical over 7 bases. J lost 4 bases, V lost 4 bases, and 6 bases had no gene match. Looked up from germline, CDR1 is MNHNY and CDR2 is SVGAGI (reference sequence). The CDR3 is 14 amino acids.

This clone was observed once. V usage is TRBV4-2 and J usage is TRBJ2-1; TRBD2 matches at 7 bases. The CDR3 runs 15 residues. Germline CDR1 and CDR2: LGHNA and YNFKEQ. The trim removed 0 bases at V and 2 bases at J, leaving 1 base unmatched. The CDR3 loop reads CASSQESGTYNEQFF. In DNA form, the CDR3 reads TGTGCCAGCAGCCAAGAAAGCGGGACCTACAATGAGCAGTTCTTC.

This chain joins TRBV15 and TRBJ1-1; unclear D gene. V lost 7 bases to trimming and J lost 5 bases, with 17 bases between them. The CDR3 runs 14 residues. The germline V gene encodes CDR1 LNHNV and CDR2 YYDKDF (reference sequence). The CDR3 nucleotides read TGTGCCACCACCCTCGGGGTTTTCTCTACTGAAGCTTTCTTT. Protein: CATTLGVFSTEAFF.

This clone was seen a few times. The CDR3 here is CASRITSGGGYEQYF. The CDR3 nucleotides read TGTGCCAGCAGGATCACTAGCGGAGGGGGCTACGAGCAGTACTTC. The chain recombines TRBV6-6 with TRBJ2-7, with 8 bases matching TRBD2. The germline gives CDR1 MNHNY, CDR2 SVGAGI (reference sequence). J lost 3 bases, V lost 6 bases, and 10 bases had no gene match. The CDR3 sequence is 15 residues long.

The chain's CDR3 is CASGGAINTGELFF. DNA for the CDR3: TGTGCCAGCGGTGGAGCCATAAACACCGGGGAGCTGTTTTTT. The gene calls are TRBV7-3 and TRBJ2-2; D not certain. CDR1 is SGHTA and CDR2 is FQGTGA in the germline V gene. V gave up 8 bases and J gave up 2 bases, with 12 bases separating them. The CDR3 loop spans 14 amino acids.

The V call is TRBV19, the J call TRBJ2-1; 7 nucleotides match TRBD2. Germline V gene lookup returns CDR1 LNHDA and CDR2 SQIVND (reference sequence). This CDR3 is built from 18 residues. Trimming took 3 bases from V and 0 from J; bases not matched to a gene: 11. In nucleotides, the CDR3 is TGTGCCAGTAGTATTGTCCCAAAAGCGGGAAGCTCCTACAATGAGCAGTTCTTC. This codes for CASSIVPKAGSSYNEQFF.

This clone was seen only once. V and J are TRBV5-5 and TRBJ2-1; 7 bases agree with TRBD2. The CDR3 length is 15 residues. The germline CDR1 and CDR2 sequences are SGHKS and YYEKEE (reference sequence). V shed 5 bases and J 9 bases; nucleotides not matched to a gene: 14. The CDR3 here is CASRFVTGGDGEQFF. The CDR3 coding sequence is TGTGCCAGCAGGTTCGTGACGGGAGGTGACGGTGAGCAGTTCTTC. Full variable domain (outside the CDR3, taken from reference TRBV5-5 and TRBJ2-1): DAGVTQSPTHLIKTRGQQVTLRCSPISGHKSVSWYQQVLGQGPQFIFQYYEKEERGRGNFPDRFSARQFPNYSSELNVNALLLGDSALYLCASRFVTGGDGEQFFGPGTRLTVL.

The chain links TRBV5-1 to TRBJ2-7; 8 nucleotides match TRBD1. This CDR3 has 15 amino acids. Per the germline V gene, CDR1 is SGHRS and CDR2 is YFSETQ. The V gene end was trimmed by 0 bases and the J gene end by 3 bases; junction bases not matched to a gene: 5. The CDR3 coding sequence is TGCGCCAGCAGCTTGGCCGCGACAGGGGACTACGAGCAGTACTTC. Its protein product is CASSLAATGDYEQYF.

The chain has TRBV2 and TRBJ1-5; perhaps TRBD1 as D (5 bases). Deletions cut 8 bases from V and 0 bases from J, with 17 bases between. The CDR3 runs to 16 residues. Germline loops: CDR1 SNHLY, CDR2 FYNNEI. As DNA, the CDR3 is TGTGCCAGCGGGGGGGGAGGAGAATATAGCAATCAGCCCCAGCATTTT. It encodes CASGGGGEYSNQPQHF.

The genes are TRBV7-9 and TRBJ1-2; D is unclear. Trimming left V 7 bases short and J 2 bases short, with 14 bases between. Germline V gene sequence: CDR1 SEHNR, CDR2 FQNEAQ (reference sequence). CDR3 length equals 14 residues. CDR3 sequence (DNA): TGTGCCAGCAATTTCAACGGTGAAAACTATGGCTACACCTTC. Protein: CASNFNGENYGYTF.

There are a few counts of this clone. J is TRBJ2-1 and V is TRBV18; 11 bases line up with TRBD2. The CDR3 extends over 16 amino acids. Germline-derived CDR1 and CDR2 are KGHSH and LQKENI. Losses at the gene ends were 5 bases for V and 6 bases for J; bases not matched to a gene: 9. The CDR3 protein is CASSWLGLAASNEQFF. The CDR3 bases are TGTGCCAGCTCATGGCTGGGACTAGCGGCCTCCAATGAGCAGTTCTTC. The whole variable domain, remainder taken from reference TRBV18 and TRBJ2-1, is NAGVMQNPRHLVRRRGQEARLRCSPMKGHSHVYWYRQLPEEGLKFMVYLQKENIIDESGMPKERFSAEFPKEGPSILRIQQVVRGDSAAYFCASSWLGLAASNEQFFGPGTRLTVL.

This chain connects TRBV13 to TRBJ2-7; 7 bases agree with TRBD1. V trimming: 5 bases; J trimming: 3 bases; junction bases outside the gene matches: 7. This CDR3 has 14 amino acids. Germline V CDR1 and CDR2: PRHDT, FYEKMQ (reference sequence). The chain's CDR3 is CASSPGTADYEQYF. Here the CDR3 DNA reads TGTGCCAGCAGCCCCGGGACAGCCGACTACGAGCAGTACTTC.

V gene TRBV7-8 combines with J gene TRBJ1-2; D unclear. Trimming shortened V by 0 bases and J by 7 bases, and 24 bases separated the two germline ends. Germline V gene sequence: CDR1 SGHVS, CDR2 FQNEAQ. This CDR3 region has 18 residues. The CDR3 here is CASSLAGPLKFVSSGYTF. CDR3 DNA sequence: TGTGCCAGCAGCTTAGCGGGCCCTCTTAAATTCGTCTCCTCTGGCTACACCTTC.

This clone was counted only a few times. The rearrangement links TRBV20-1 to TRBJ1-1, with TRBD1 identical over 7 bases. This CDR3 is built from 11 residues. V gave up 6 bases and J gave up 8 bases; unmatched junction bases: 6. CDR1 is DFQATT, CDR2 SNEGSKA, per germline (reference sequence). CDR3 in DNA: TGCAGTGCAGATAGGGGGCGGGAAGCTTTCTTT. Its translation: CSADRGREAFF.

In the case of this clone: Additional DNA sequences in this sample encode the identical CDR3. The J gene is TRBJ1-1, the V gene TRBV7-9; D is possibly TRBD1 (6 bases). Trimming stripped 4 bases from V and 2 bases from J, with 11 bases between. Germline assignment: CDR1 SEHNR and CDR2 FQNEAQ (reference sequence). CDR3 length equals 14 residues. This CDR3 reads CASSWGTFNTEAFF. DNA for the CDR3: TGTGCCAGCAGCTGGGGGACATTTAACACTGAAGCTTTCTTT.

This chain joins TRBV27 and TRBJ1-2; 9 bases are shared with TRBD1. V was clipped by 5 bases and J by 8 bases; unmatched bases: 6. Germline CDR1 is MNHEY and CDR2 is SMNVEV (reference sequence). The length of the CDR3 is 13 residues. The CDR3 spells CASSLETGGGYTF. The CDR3 nucleotides are TGTGCCAGCAGTCTAGAGACAGGGGGAGGCTACACCTTC.

The J gene is TRBJ1-1, the V gene TRBV5-1; 10 bases are shared with TRBD1. Germline V gene data show CDR1 as SGHRS and CDR2 as YFSETQ. The junction had 8 bases not matched to a gene; V was cut back by 4 bases and J by 8 bases. The CDR3 length is 14 residues. Here the CDR3 reads CASSGGQGLGEAFF. CDR3 coding DNA: TGCGCCAGCAGCGGGGGACAGGGGTTGGGGGAAGCTTTCTTT.

The chain couples TRBV27 to TRBJ1-2, with TRBD1 matching over 10 bases. The germline gives CDR1 MNHEY, CDR2 SMNVEV (reference sequence). After removal of 5 bases from V and 7 bases from J, the junction contained 7 bases not matched to a gene. The CDR3 contains 14 residues. The CDR3 region is CASSTGQGVFGYTF. The CDR3 bases are TGTGCCAGCAGTACCGGACAGGGGGTATTTGGCTACACCTTC.

The rearrangement links TRBV2 to TRBJ2-3; 7 positions match TRBD2. The CDR3 contains 15 residues. CDR1 and CDR2 (germline): SNHLY, FYNNEI. V was clipped by 8 bases and J by 3 bases; unmatched bases: 11. Here the CDR3 DNA reads TGTGCCAGCCCGGTGGGGGAGGGCCGGACAGATACGCAGTATTTT. Amino acids: CASPVGEGRTDTQYF.

The chain carries TRBV6-1 and TRBJ2-1; 7 bases align to TRBD2. Looked up from germline, CDR1 is MNHNS and CDR2 is SASEGT. The J segment lost 7 bases and the V segment lost 4 bases, leaving 13 bases of the junction unmatched. CDR3 length: 16 residues. The CDR3: CASSGPATPGGNEQFF. The CDR3 DNA sequence: TGTGCCAGCAGTGGACCCGCGACGCCGGGGGGAAATGAGCAGTTCTTC.

V and J are TRBV5-1 and TRBJ2-7, with D perhaps TRBD1 (5 bases). This CDR3 is 16 amino acids long. Germline CDR1 reads SGHRS; CDR2 reads YFSETQ. The ends were cut back, 4 bases at V and 4 bases at J, with 21 bases in the middle. The CDR3 nucleotides read TGCGCCAGCAGCAGCTCCTTCTCGAAGGGGCTTTACGAGCAGTACTTC. Encoded protein: CASSSSFSKGLYEQYF.

This rearrangement joins TRBV5-1 to TRBJ1-2; 7 bases are shared with TRBD1. Trimming cost V 9 bases and J 0 bases; bases outside gene matches: 8. The CDR3 is 14 amino acids. Germline lookup yields CDR1 SGHRS and CDR2 YFSETQ. CDR3 loop: CATGQGGTNYGYTF. Here the CDR3 DNA reads TGCGCCACCGGGCAGGGGGGTACTAACTATGGCTACACCTTC.

This clone was detected a few times. The chain links TRBV29-1 to TRBJ2-2; 7 bases agree with TRBD1. Germline V gene lookup returns CDR1 SQVTM and CDR2 ANQGSEA. V lost 3 bases to trimming and J lost 3 bases; unmatched junction nucleotides: 7. This CDR3 comprises 15 residues. DNA for the CDR3: TGCAGCGTTGATGAGGGGGCGAGGGACACCGGGGAGCTGTTTTTT. It codes for CSVDEGARDTGELFF.

The genes are TRBV18 and TRBJ2-2, with D perhaps matching TRBD1 (5 bases). In germline, CDR1 is KGHSH, CDR2 LQKENI. Deletions cut 2 bases from V and 4 bases from J, with 11 bases between. The CDR3 contains 15 residues. The CDR3 is CASSPGTRATGELFF. CDR3 coding DNA: TGTGCCAGCTCACCAGGTACCAGGGCCACCGGGGAGCTGTTTTTT.

This chain uses TRBV5-4 with TRBJ2-1; 7 nucleotides align to TRBD2. Germline V lookup: CDR1 SGHNT, CDR2 YYREEE (reference sequence). The CDR3 is 14 residues long. The ends lost 0 bases at V and 6 bases at J; junction bases unmatched: 3. The CDR3 spells CASSLGLASNEQFF. The CDR3 DNA is TGTGCCAGCAGCTTGGGACTAGCCTCCAATGAGCAGTTCTTC.

CDR3 in DNA: TGTGCCAGTAGTATATGCGACGAGCAGTACTTC. Protein: CASSICDEQYF. The chain recombines TRBV19 with TRBJ2-7; no clear D gene. The CDR3 loop spans 11 amino acids. V was pared by 2 bases and J by 5 bases, with 4 bases between. The germline gives CDR1 LNHDA, CDR2 SQIVND (reference sequence).

This chain joins TRBV25-1 and TRBJ1-6; 8 nucleotides agree with TRBD1. Germline V lookup: CDR1 MGHDK, CDR2 SYGVNS. V shed 4 bases, J shed 8 bases, and the junction held 4 bases outside the gene matches. CDR3 size: 14 residues. The CDR3 DNA reads TGTGCCAGCAGTGTGAGGGACAGGTATTCACCCCTCCACTTT. Its translation is CASSVRDRYSPLHF.

The rearrangement links TRBV12-5 to TRBJ1-2, with a possible D match to TRBD1 (6 bases). The CDR3 totals 17 residues. V lost 0 bases to trimming and J lost 5 bases, with 19 bases between them. Germline V gene lookup returns CDR1 LGHNT and CDR2 FRNRAP. DNA for the CDR3: TGTGCTAGTGGTTTGGTACTAGGGCTGGACAGAGGGTATGGCTACACCTTC. This sequence encodes CASGLVLGLDRGYGYTF. The whole variable domain, filled in from reference TRBV12-5 and TRBJ1-2, reads DARVTQTPRHKVTEMGQEVTMRCQPILGHNTVFWYRQTMMQGLELLAYFRNRAPLDDSGMPKDRFSAEMPDATLATLKIQPSEPRDSAVYFCASGLVLGLDRGYGYTFGSGTRLTVV.